Shown below are 18 T cell receptor beta chains from a single sample sequenced in a study of blood T cell repertoires in COVID-19. Sequenced by immunoSEQ multiplex PCR; TCRdb stores in-frame clones only, minus some. The sample shows around 58,000 clones, 88% of them seen only once. Sequenced: peripheral blood. These receptors were collected from a human donor in a cohort sampled during active COVID-19.

The chain couples TRBV6-2 or TRBV6-3 to TRBJ2-7; 7 nucleotides match TRBD2. Germline trimming cut 0 bases from V and 1 base from J; bases unmatched to any gene: 9. This CDR3 region has 17 residues. Germline CDR1 and CDR2: MNHEY and SVGEGT. CDR3 region: CASSYSIVGGSSYEQYF. The DNA for the CDR3 is TGTGCCAGCAGTTACTCGATTGTTGGCGGGAGTTCCTACGAGCAGTACTTC.

This clone has only a few counts. V and J are TRBV6-4 and TRBJ1-1, with D perhaps TRBD1 (6 bases). The CDR3 contains 13 residues. Trimming removed 2 bases from V and 6 bases from J, with 10 bases in between. Germline CDR1 reads MRHNA; CDR2 reads SNTAGT. In DNA form, the CDR3 reads TGTGCCAGCAGTGACAGGGGGACCTCTGAAGCTTTCTTT. Protein sequence: CASSDRGTSEAFF.

The chain uses TRBV9 and TRBJ1-2; TRBD1 is a possible D gene (5 bases). In germline, CDR1 is SGDLS, CDR2 YYNGEE. CDR3 length: 12 residues. Between the trimmed V and J ends, which lost 4 bases and 7 bases, there was a span of 11 bases. The CDR3 nucleotides read TGTGCCAGCAGCAATCCGGGGGGTGGCTACACCTTC. Translation: CASSNPGGGYTF.

The chain links TRBV28 to TRBJ2-7; the D gene is possibly TRBD2 (5 bases). Germline loops: CDR1 MDHEN, CDR2 SYDVKM. The CDR3 length is 16 residues. The ends were cut back, 6 bases at V and 0 bases at J, with 18 bases in the middle. The CDR3 loop reads CASRARVAPSSYEQYF. The CDR3 DNA is TGTGCCAGCAGGGCGAGGGTAGCGCCCAGCTCCTACGAGCAGTACTTC.

This rearrangement joins TRBV15 to TRBJ2-1; D gene unclear. V was clipped by 4 bases and J by 0 bases, with 10 bases between them. CDR3 length: 15 amino acids. Germline lookup yields CDR1 LNHNV and CDR2 YYDKDF (reference sequence). The DNA for the CDR3 is TGTGCCACCAGCACAGGTCCCGGCTCCTACAATGAGCAGTTCTTC. Protein product: CATSTGPGSYNEQFF.

This clone has only a few counts. The gene calls are TRBV15 and TRBJ2-1; D may be TRBD2 (6 bases). V was pared by 5 bases and J by 4 bases, with 15 bases between. The CDR3 length is 15 residues. Germline CDR1 and CDR2: LNHNV and YYDKDF (reference sequence). CDR3 bases: TGTGCCACCAGCCGACCGGGACTGGATTACAATGAGCAGTTCTTC. Its protein product is CATSRPGLDYNEQFF.

This chain joins TRBV14 and TRBJ2-7; 7 bases are a match to TRBD1. The trim removed 3 bases at V and 2 bases at J, leaving 7 bases unmatched. The CDR3 extends over 15 amino acids. The germline V gene has CDR1 SGHDN and CDR2 FVKESK. This CDR3 reads CASSHIDRDPYEQYF. The CDR3 coding sequence is TGTGCCAGCAGCCATATAGACAGGGACCCCTACGAGCAGTACTTC.

The chain is built from TRBV14 and TRBJ2-7; D possibly corresponds to TRBD1 (5 bases). The CDR3 contains 18 residues. CDR1 SGHDN and CDR2 FVKESK come from the germline V gene. Trimming pared 0 bases from V and 2 bases from J, leaving 20 bases between. This CDR3 is CASSQEVEGQGRAYEQYF. For the CDR3, the DNA is TGTGCCAGCAGCCAAGAGGTAGAAGGGCAGGGTCGGGCCTACGAGCAGTACTTC.

The genes are TRBV15 and TRBJ2-1; the match to TRBD1 covers 8 bases. The CDR3 has 14 residues. Unmatched junction bases numbered 9, after V lost 5 bases and J lost 9 bases. The germline V gene has CDR1 LNHNV and CDR2 YYDKDF (reference sequence). In DNA, the CDR3 is TGTGCCACCAGCTCGGAGACAGGGGTGGTTGAGCAGTTCTTC. Amino acid sequence: CATSSETGVVEQFF.

The chain carries TRBV18 and TRBJ2-3; perhaps TRBD2 as D (6 bases). CDR3 length equals 16 residues. The germline V gene encodes CDR1 KGHSH and CDR2 LQKENI. V lost 3 bases, J lost 4 bases, and 17 bases lay in between. In DNA form, the CDR3 reads TGTGCCAGCTCACCCCCGGGATTGCGGGGCTCAGATACGCAGTATTTT. It specifies CASSPPGLRGSDTQYF.

The chain couples TRBV6-2 or TRBV6-3 to TRBJ1-5; D call uncertain. The germline V and J ends were trimmed by 2 bases and 1 base, with 6 bases remaining between them. This CDR3 has 14 residues. Germline V CDR1 and CDR2: MNHEY, SVGEGT. The CDR3 DNA reads TGTGCCAGCAGTTACCTCTACAGCAATCAGCCCCAGCATTTT. Protein: CASSYLYSNQPQHF.

V is TRBV3-1 (or the pseudogene TRBV3-2) and J is TRBJ1-3, with TRBD1 matching 7 bases. This CDR3 has 14 residues. The junction had 2 bases not matched to a gene; V was cut back by 3 bases and J by 3 bases. Germline CDR1 is LGHDT and CDR2 is YNNKEL (reference sequence). The CDR3 DNA reads as TGTGCCAGCAGCCATAGACAGGGTGGAAACACCATATATTTT. This gives the protein CASSHRQGGNTIYF.

This sequence joins TRBV12-3 or TRBV12-4 and TRBJ1-6; D is unresolved. Trimming cost V 5 bases and J 8 bases, with 10 bases left between them. The CDR3 sequence is 13 residues long. In DNA, the CDR3 is TGTGCCAGCAGTGCAAACGGAGATTCACCCCTCCACTTT. Translating gives CASSANGDSPLHF.

The count of this clone is one. The rearrangement joins TRBV6-2 or TRBV6-3 to TRBJ2-1; D possibly corresponds to TRBD2 (7 bases). Germline lookup yields CDR1 MNHEY and CDR2 SVGEGT. Trimming took 4 bases from V and 3 from J, leaving 10 bases between them. CDR3 length equals 14 residues. Written as DNA, the CDR3 is TGTGCCAGCAGTTTGCGGGGGCTCTACAATGAGCAGTTCTTC. It specifies CASSLRGLYNEQFF.

The chain joins TRBV11-2 to TRBJ2-5; D unclear. V was trimmed by 1 base and J by 2 bases, leaving 5 bases between them. Germline V gives CDR1 SGHAT, CDR2 FQNNGV. The CDR3 contains 13 residues. CDR3 region: CASSLGLQETQYF. As DNA, the CDR3 is TGTGCCAGCAGCTTAGGGCTGCAAGAGACCCAGTACTTC.

The V gene is TRBV7-2, the J gene TRBJ2-1; 15 bases line up with TRBD2. The germline V gene encodes CDR1 SGHTA and CDR2 FQGNSA. Trimming at V came to 4 bases and at J to 6 bases, leaving 4 bases not matched to a gene. CDR3 length: 16 amino acids. The CDR3 loop reads CASSSRTSGRANEQFF. The DNA for the CDR3 is TGTGCCAGCAGCTCAAGGACTAGCGGGAGGGCCAATGAGCAGTTCTTC.

This chain uses TRBV2 with TRBJ2-1, with D possibly TRBD2 on 6 matching bases. Germline values: CDR1 SNHLY, CDR2 FYNNEI. The CDR3 runs to 14 residues. With 10 bases removed from V and 9 bases from J, the gap between germline ends came to 22 bases. The CDR3 here is CATSKGLVTGEQFF. The DNA for the CDR3 is TGTGCCACCTCGAAGGGACTCGTAACGGGTGAGCAGTTCTTC.

The V and J genes are TRBV7-8 and TRBJ2-2; D is undetermined. Deletions cut 3 bases from V and 4 bases from J, with 15 bases between. CDR1 is SGHVS, CDR2 FQNEAQ, per germline. This CDR3 spans 16 amino acids. As DNA, the CDR3 is TGTGCCAGCAGCTTGCGAGACACGCTGGCCACCGGGGAGCTGTTTTTT. As protein: CASSLRDTLATGELFF.